A single TCR beta chain is shown here with its context. The antigen remains undetermined. The data are from a study of T cells after posttransplantation cyclophosphamide. CDR3 length: 11 residues. The V end was cut by 7 bases, the J end by 3 bases, with 10 bases between. Germline assignment: CDR1 DFQATT and CDR2 SNEGSKA (reference sequence). Study results and limitations: Tissue-infiltrating T cells from skin or gut overlapped little with blood T cells. Recipient CMV seropositivity and CMV reactivation strongly tracked TRB clonality.

Profiling relied on immunoSEQ multiplex PCR, and the TCRdb table lists in-frame clones only, not all of them. The data contain 25,000 to 35,000 clones, over 85% of them seen just once; the ten biggest clones take up under 15%. The chain uses TRBV20-1 and TRBJ2-7; D uncertain. Sequencing was done on a sample of PBMCs. The sequence was collected from a woman between 40 and 50 years old with a blood cancer, CMV-positive, and with a related stem cell donor. Written as DNA, the CDR3 is TGCAGTGTCTCAGTTGGCTACGAGCAGTACTTC. Residues: CSVSVGYEQYF.